The 5 T cell receptor beta chains below were found in one sample sequenced in a study of cytomegalovirus exposure and HLA in healthy donors. Data came from immunoSEQ multiplex PCR; TCRdb stores just in-frame clones and leaves some out. The sample includes 200,000 to 250,000 clones, around four fifths of them seen just once. Input material: PBMCs. These receptors all stem from a woman between 18 and 29 years old in good health and CMV-seronegative.

The rearrangement joins TRBV4-1 to TRBJ1-2; D possibly corresponds to TRBD1 (5 bases). Germline CDR1 MGHRA, CDR2 YSYEKL. V lost 1 base to trimming and J lost 4 bases, with 10 bases between them. The CDR3 sequence is 14 residues long. The CDR3 DNA follows: TGCGCCAGCAGCCAAGTGGACATTTTCTATGGCTACACCTTC. Its translation: CASSQVDIFYGYTF.

The CDR3 DNA sequence: TGTGCCATCAGTGAGCCCCCCCAAGAAGAGCAGTACTTC. Amino acid sequence: CAISEPPQEEQYF. The chain links TRBV10-3 to TRBJ2-7; no reliable D call. Germline lookup yields CDR1 ENHRY and CDR2 SYGVKD. The CDR3 sequence is 13 residues long. V lost 2 bases to trimming and J lost 7 bases, with 12 bases between them.

V gene TRBV19 combines with J gene TRBJ1-4; D unclear. The CDR3 extends over 13 amino acids. Germline CDR1 and CDR2: LNHDA and SQIVND (reference sequence). V shed 8 bases and J shed 3 bases, with 10 bases lying between them. The CDR3 reads CASAGRSNEKLFF. In DNA form, the CDR3 reads TGTGCCAGTGCTGGACGATCTAATGAAAAACTGTTTTTT.

The chain employs TRBV15 and TRBJ2-7; D might be TRBD1 (5 bases). This CDR3 region has 14 residues. In germline, CDR1 is LNHNV, CDR2 YYDKDF (reference sequence). V dropped 5 bases and J dropped 3 bases, with 14 bases sitting between them. The CDR3 DNA follows: TGTGCCACCAGCCAAGCCCAGGGAAACTACGAGCAGTACTTC. Protein: CATSQAQGNYEQYF.

CDR3 residues: CSGGARETEAFF. The CDR3 coding sequence is TGCAGCGGGGGGGCCCGAGAGACTGAAGCTTTCTTT. This chain uses TRBV29-1 with TRBJ1-1; D perhaps matches TRBD1 (6 bases). Trimming left V 7 bases short and J 5 bases short, with 14 bases between. The germline gives CDR1 SQVTM, CDR2 ANQGSEA. There are 12 residues in the CDR3.